The 14 T cell receptor beta chains below were found in one sample sequenced in a study of T cell responses to AZD1222 COVID-19 vaccine. Using immunoSEQ multiplex PCR, the repertoire was profiled, and TCRdb retains in-frame clones only, with some absent. The sample lists about 110,000 clones, roughly 90% occurring once. The source material was peripheral blood, sampled on day 0 of AZD1222 vaccination. Source of these receptors: an adult in good health.

The CDR3 here is CASSPRDSLYNEQFF. The CDR3 DNA sequence: TGTGCCAGCAGCCCTAGGGACTCCCTCTACAATGAGCAGTTCTTC. The gene calls are TRBV3-1 (or the pseudogene TRBV3-2) and TRBJ2-1, with D possibly being TRBD2 (6 bases). The V and J ends lost 4 bases and 3 bases respectively, with 13 bases between them. CDR1 and CDR2 from the germline V gene are LGHDT and YNNKEL (reference sequence). The length of the CDR3 is 15 residues.

The chain uses TRBV6-5 and TRBJ1-4; no reliable D call. The CDR3 sequence is 14 residues long. V lost 5 bases to trimming and J lost 0 bases, with 7 bases between them. The germline CDR1 and CDR2 sequences are MNHEY and SVGAGI. DNA for the CDR3: TGTGCCAGCAGTCTGGCAGCAACTAATGAAAAACTGTTTTTT. Protein: CASSLAATNEKLFF.

The table lists this clone with a few counts. This chain joins TRBV18 and TRBJ2-7, with D perhaps TRBD1 (6 bases). The CDR3 spans 13 residues. The V end was cut by 1 base, the J end by 7 bases, with 11 bases between. CDR1 is KGHSH and CDR2 is LQKENI in the germline V gene. CDR3 in amino acids: CASSPRGLEEQYF. In nucleotides, the CDR3 is TGTGCCAGCTCACCACGGGGGCTGGAAGAGCAGTACTTC.

The count of this clone is one. The rearrangement uses TRBV27 and TRBJ2-1; TRBD2 agrees at 11 bases. CDR1 and CDR2 (germline): MNHEY, SMNVEV (reference sequence). V gave up 8 bases and J gave up 4 bases; unmatched junction bases: 7. This CDR3 is 15 amino acids long. The CDR3 nucleotides read TGTGCCAGCCGCATAGCGGGAGGGTGGTACAATGAGCAGTTCTTC. Amino acids: CASRIAGGWYNEQFF.

This clone was seen more than once but under ten times. The V and J genes are TRBV18 and TRBJ1-5; 8 nucleotides agree with TRBD1. Germline V gives CDR1 KGHSH, CDR2 LQKENI. The CDR3 has 14 residues. Trimming cost V 5 bases and J 4 bases; bases outside gene matches: 4. As DNA, the CDR3 is TGTGCCAGCTCAGGACAGGGTGGAAATCAGCCCCAGCATTTT. Protein sequence: CASSGQGGNQPQHF.

This clone was seen only once. This sequence joins TRBV30 and TRBJ2-1; the match to TRBD2 covers 7 bases. V gave up 5 bases and J gave up 7 bases; unmatched junction bases: 14. CDR1 and CDR2 from the germline V gene are GTSNPN and SVGIG (reference sequence). The CDR3 has 15 amino acids. The DNA for the CDR3 is TGTGCCTGGTCCCCGGGACTAAAGGTGTGGAATGAGCAGTTCTTC. As protein: CAWSPGLKVWNEQFF.

The V gene is TRBV7-2, the J gene TRBJ1-4, with 8 bases matching TRBD1. The CDR3 contains 14 residues. Germline V gene data show CDR1 as SGHTA and CDR2 as FQGNSA. V shed 4 bases and J 8 bases; nucleotides not matched to a gene: 6. The CDR3 spells CASSSPRGPEKLFF. The CDR3 DNA reads TGTGCCAGCAGCTCCCCCAGGGGGCCGGAAAAACTGTTTTTT.

The V gene is TRBV5-1, the J gene TRBJ1-2; TRBD1 agrees at 10 bases. Germline trimming cut 0 bases from V and 8 bases from J; bases unmatched to any gene: 4. The CDR3 extends over 14 amino acids. CDR1 SGHRS and CDR2 YFSETQ come from the germline V gene. CDR3 coding DNA: TGCGCCAGCAGCTTGGGACAGGGGGCGCTGGGCTACACCTTC. It is translated as CASSLGQGALGYTF.

The gene calls are TRBV18 and TRBJ1-2, with D possibly matching TRBD1 (5 bases). The CDR3 consists of 17 residues. The V end lost 3 bases, the J end lost 6 bases, and 23 bases lay between the germline ends. Germline V gives CDR1 KGHSH, CDR2 LQKENI. CDR3 protein: CASSPQQGTLIGHGYTF. The CDR3 nucleotides are TGTGCCAGCTCACCTCAGCAAGGGACCCTTATCGGACATGGCTACACCTTC.

V gene TRBV9 combines with J gene TRBJ2-2; 8 nucleotides line up with TRBD2. Looked up from germline, CDR1 is SGDLS and CDR2 is YYNGEE. V gave up 3 bases and J gave up 5 bases; unmatched junction bases: 9. The CDR3 is 16 amino acids. The CDR3 DNA follows: TGTGCCAGCAGCGCTCGACTAGCGTCATCTACCGGGGAGCTGTTTTTT. It codes for CASSARLASSTGELFF.

This sequence joins TRBV10-3 and TRBJ1-5; TRBD1 matches 7 bases. V lost 5 bases and J lost 6; bases outside the gene matches: 4. This CDR3 region has 13 residues. Germline CDR1 is ENHRY and CDR2 is SYGVKD. CDR3 loop: CAISPTGIQPQHF. For the CDR3, the DNA is TGTGCCATCAGTCCGACAGGGATTCAGCCCCAGCATTTT.

The rearrangement joins TRBV27 to TRBJ2-3; no reliable D call. The CDR3 extends over 15 amino acids. The germline V gene encodes CDR1 MNHEY and CDR2 SMNVEV (reference sequence). The V end lost 2 bases, the J end lost 3 bases, and 12 bases lay between the germline ends. This CDR3 reads CASSLRPSGTDTQYF. For the CDR3, the DNA is TGTGCCAGCAGTTTACGTCCCTCAGGAACAGATACGCAGTATTTT.

This chain links TRBV9 with TRBJ2-3; 9 nucleotides line up with TRBD1. The germline gives CDR1 SGDLS, CDR2 YYNGEE. CDR3 size: 18 residues. After removal of 3 bases from V and 2 bases from J, the junction contained 13 bases not matched to a gene. The CDR3 sequence: CASSAQTPRTGATDTQYF. CDR3 sequence (DNA): TGTGCCAGCAGCGCCCAGACCCCCCGGACAGGGGCCACAGATACGCAGTATTTT.

The rearrangement uses TRBV7-9 and TRBJ1-4; possibly TRBD1 for D (5 bases). Germline loops: CDR1 SEHNR, CDR2 FQNEAQ (reference sequence). The CDR3 is 17 residues long. Deletions cut 4 bases from V and 4 bases from J, with 19 bases between. For the CDR3, the DNA is TGTGCCAGCAGCTACAGGCAGATTGCAGAGAGTAATGAAAAACTGTTTTTT. This sequence encodes CASSYRQIAESNEKLFF.